The clone carrying this TCR beta chain was detected once. The sample carries other DNA sequences with the same CDR3. Per the study methods: Cell counts per sample came from amplifying reference gene primers. Sequenced by immunoSEQ multiplex PCR; TCRdb stores in-frame clones only, minus some. Clone size and V and J calls were adopted from that table, with D and trimming inferred from the DNA. The sample yields under 350,000 clones, 85% seen once. The record originates from a study of blood T cell repertoires in COVID-19. Study-wide context: Italy, Spain and the United States were the sources of the convalescent and acute COVID-19 samples. In each case, the material was cDNA or gDNA derived from T cells, B-cell-depleted T cells, or PBMCs.

This TCR was sampled from a human donor in a cohort sampled during active COVID-19. The sequencing input was peripheral blood.

CDR3 protein: CAWSVTDTQYF. The CDR3 bases are TGTGCCTGGAGCGTCACAGATACGCAGTATTTT. The genes are TRBV30 and TRBJ2-3, with D hard to call. The germline V gene has CDR1 GTSNPN and CDR2 SVGIG (reference sequence). With 3 bases removed from V and 2 bases from J, the gap between germline ends came to 3 bases. CDR3 length equals 11 residues.